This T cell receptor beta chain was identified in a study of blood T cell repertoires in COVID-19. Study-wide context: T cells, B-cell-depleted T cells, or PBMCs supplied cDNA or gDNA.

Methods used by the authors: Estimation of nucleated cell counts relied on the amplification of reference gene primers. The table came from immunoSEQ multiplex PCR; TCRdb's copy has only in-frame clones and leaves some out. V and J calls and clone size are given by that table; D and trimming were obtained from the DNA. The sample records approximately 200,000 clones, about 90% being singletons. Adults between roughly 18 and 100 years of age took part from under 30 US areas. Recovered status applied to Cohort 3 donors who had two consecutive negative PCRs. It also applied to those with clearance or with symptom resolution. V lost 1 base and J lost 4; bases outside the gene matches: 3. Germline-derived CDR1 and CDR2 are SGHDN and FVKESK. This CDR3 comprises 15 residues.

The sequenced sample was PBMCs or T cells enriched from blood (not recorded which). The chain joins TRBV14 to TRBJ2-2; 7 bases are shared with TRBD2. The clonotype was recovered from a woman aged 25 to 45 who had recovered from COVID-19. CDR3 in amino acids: CASSQGLAGTGELFF. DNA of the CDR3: TGTGCCAGCAGCCAAGGACTAGCAGGCACCGGGGAGCTGTTTTTT.